This T cell receptor beta chain was sequenced during a study of cytomegalovirus exposure and HLA in healthy donors. Study as a whole: Most genotyped donors, 75% to 85% of 350 to 500, had Caucasian-associated genetic ancestry.

Germline V gene sequence: CDR1 SGDLS, CDR2 YYNGEE. The CDR3 sequence is 14 residues long. V gave up 4 bases and J gave up 2 bases, with 11 bases separating them. Regarding the study as a whole: In vitro checks showed that a few CMV-associated chains really do target CMV antigens. Later, an analysis showed that TCR beta chains associated with HLA were more clonally expanded than others that were equally common.

Comment on this clone: The antigen remains undetermined.

The PCR contained 60 Vbeta and 13 Jbeta primers. Only in-frame clones appear in the TCRdb table, and some are missing; sequencing was by immunoSEQ multiplex PCR. The top ten clones hold approximately 2% of a sample with a few hundred thousand clones, 70% to 90% of them seen once. The rearrangement uses TRBV9 and TRBJ2-3; the D gene is possibly TRBD1 (6 bases). The sample consisted of PBMCs. The source is a woman aged 40 to 49 in good health and CMV-seropositive. CDR3 region: CASSSEGVTDTQYF. In DNA, the CDR3 is TGTGCCAGCAGCTCCGAGGGGGTCACAGATACGCAGTATTTT.